This T cell receptor (beta chain) was sequenced for a study of blood T cell repertoires in COVID-19. This CDR3 has 15 residues. The ends were cut back, 4 bases at V and 1 base at J, with 14 bases in the middle. CDR1 SGHRS and CDR2 YFSETQ come from the germline V gene. Data came from immunoSEQ multiplex PCR; TCRdb stores just in-frame clones and leaves some out. The sample shows 350,000 to 400,000 clones, roughly nine tenths of them seen only once. Categorization into cohorts depended on clinical history that participants reported. Exposed volunteers were people who met a COVID-19 case within 2 weeks before study entry.

The sequence derives from a middle-aged woman who had been exposed to COVID-19. The specimen was PBMCs or T cells enriched from blood (not recorded which). The V and J genes are TRBV5-1 and TRBJ2-5; TRBD1 might be the D (6 bases). For the CDR3, the DNA is TGCGCCAGCAGCCGAAAAACAGGGAGCCAAGAGACCCAGTACTTC. Its translation is CASSRKTGSQETQYF.